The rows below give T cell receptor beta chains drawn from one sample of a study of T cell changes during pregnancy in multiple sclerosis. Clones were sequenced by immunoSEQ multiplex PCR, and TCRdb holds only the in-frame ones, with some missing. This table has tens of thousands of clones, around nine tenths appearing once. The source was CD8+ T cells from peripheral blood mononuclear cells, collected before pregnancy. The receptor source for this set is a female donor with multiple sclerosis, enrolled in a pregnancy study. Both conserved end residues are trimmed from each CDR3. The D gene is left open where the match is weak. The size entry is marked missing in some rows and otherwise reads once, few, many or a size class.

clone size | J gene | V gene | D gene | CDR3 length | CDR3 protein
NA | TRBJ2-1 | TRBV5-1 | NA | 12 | ASMPGNSYNEQF
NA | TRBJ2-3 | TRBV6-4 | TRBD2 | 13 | ASSASGGGTDTQY
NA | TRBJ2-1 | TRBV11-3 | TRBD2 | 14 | ASSPGLAGFGKEQF
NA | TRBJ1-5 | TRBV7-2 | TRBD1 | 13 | ASSRGTGLNQPQH
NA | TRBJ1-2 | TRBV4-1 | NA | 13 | ASSQPEPTNYGYT
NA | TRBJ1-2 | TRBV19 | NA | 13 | ATTGEYHLNYGYT
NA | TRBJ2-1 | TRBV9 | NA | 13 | ASSVGQGTYNEQF
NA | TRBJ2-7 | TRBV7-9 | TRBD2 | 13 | ASTKTSGGSYEQY
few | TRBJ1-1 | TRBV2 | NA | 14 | ASSDSFSEPNTEAF
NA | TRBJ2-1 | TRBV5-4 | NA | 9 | ASSFLDEQF
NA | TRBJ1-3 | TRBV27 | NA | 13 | ASSFRGSSGNTIY
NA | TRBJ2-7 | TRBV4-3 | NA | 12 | ASSQGRAGYEQY
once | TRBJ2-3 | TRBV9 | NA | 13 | ASRGAGGQTDTQY
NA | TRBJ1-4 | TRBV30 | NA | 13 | AWKDSSATNEKLF
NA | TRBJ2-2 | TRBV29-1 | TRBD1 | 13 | SVVGTGGFVGELF
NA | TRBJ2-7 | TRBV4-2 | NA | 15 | ASSQDGGGKPSYEQY
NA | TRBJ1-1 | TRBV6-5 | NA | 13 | ASRQGGRADTEAF
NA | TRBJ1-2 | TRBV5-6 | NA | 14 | ASSLVTVEANYGYT
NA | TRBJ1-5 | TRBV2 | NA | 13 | ASSQSGNSNQPQH
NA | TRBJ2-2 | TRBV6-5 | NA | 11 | ASSYEYTGELF
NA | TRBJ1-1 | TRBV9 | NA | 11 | ASSVVKGEQAF
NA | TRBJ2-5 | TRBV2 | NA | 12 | ASRAVGAQETQY
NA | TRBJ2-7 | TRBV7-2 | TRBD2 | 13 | ASSSSGGAAYEQY
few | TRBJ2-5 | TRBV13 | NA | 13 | ASSLGYSNQETQY
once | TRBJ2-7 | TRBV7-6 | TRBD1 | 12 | ASSTGQGAREQY
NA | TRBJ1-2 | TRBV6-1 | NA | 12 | ASSGEGHSYGYT
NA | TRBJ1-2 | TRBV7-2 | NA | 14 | ASSLAGQGWNYGYT
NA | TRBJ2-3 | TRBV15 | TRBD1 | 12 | ATKGTGGEWAQY